This passage covers 14 T cell receptor beta chains from one sample sequenced in a study of beta chain features in type 1 diabetes. Study-wide findings and caveats: The study found moderately but significantly shorter TCRB CDR3s in all four CD4+ subsets of Type 1 diabetes patients.

As every portion of the isolated RNA was reverse transcribed, the sequencing read expressed TCRB transcripts. Using immunoSEQ multiplex PCR, the repertoire was profiled, and TCRdb retains in-frame clones only, with some absent. The sample carries 150,000 to 200,000 clones, roughly 60% recorded once. Their antigens are not known. Sequenced material: naive CD4+ T cells from blood. Receptors were obtained from a man aged 25-45 years with type 1 diabetes.

The chain uses TRBV29-1 and TRBJ2-6, with 9 positions matching TRBD1. Germline V gene data show CDR1 as SQVTM and CDR2 as ANQGSEA. Unmatched junction bases numbered 7, after V lost 7 bases and J lost 3 bases. The CDR3 spans 15 residues. CDR3 sequence (DNA): TGCAGCGGCGGACAGGGGTTAAGTGGGGCCAACGTCCTGACTTTC. This encodes CSGGQGLSGANVLTF.

V usage is TRBV29-1 and J usage is TRBJ1-1; a possible D gene is TRBD1 (5 bases). Germline V gene data show CDR1 as SQVTM and CDR2 as ANQGSEA. The V gene lost 6 bases and the J gene lost 1 base, with 12 bases spanning the gap. The CDR3 spans 13 residues. As DNA, the CDR3 is TGCAGCGTCCGGACACTGGAGAACACTGAAGCTTTCTTT. Residues: CSVRTLENTEAFF.

This clone was observed a few times. This sequence joins TRBV5-1 and TRBJ2-5, with D hard to call. V was cut by 1 base and J by 1 base, with 5 bases left in between. CDR3 length: 13 amino acids. Germline values: CDR1 SGHRS, CDR2 YFSETQ. The CDR3 spells CASSLFFQETQYF. As DNA, the CDR3 is TGCGCCAGCAGCTTGTTCTTCCAAGAGACCCAGTACTTC.

The CDR3 region is CASSPPGNNEQFF. In DNA, the CDR3 is TGTGCCAGCTCACCACCGGGGAACAATGAGCAGTTCTTC. The V and J genes are TRBV18 and TRBJ2-1; D remains unclear. The CDR3 extends over 13 amino acids. The V gene's germline CDR1 is KGHSH and CDR2 LQKENI. V was trimmed by 0 bases and J by 5 bases, leaving 5 bases between them. Combining the CDR3 with reference TRBV18 and TRBJ2-1 gives the whole variable domain NAGVMQNPRHLVRRRGQEARLRCSPMKGHSHVYWYRQLPEEGLKFMVYLQKENIIDESGMPKERFSAEFPKEGPSILRIQQVVRGDSAAYFCASSPPGNNEQFFGPGTRLTVL.

The CDR3 DNA sequence: TGTGCCAGCAGTGAAGGCAGGGTGGTAGGTTCACCCCTCCACTTT. This sequence encodes CASSEGRVVGSPLHF. The rearrangement joins TRBV2 to TRBJ1-6; maybe TRBD1 (5 bases). V was clipped by 1 base and J by 9 bases, with 13 bases between them. Germline V gene sequence: CDR1 SNHLY, CDR2 FYNNEI. The CDR3 is made up of 15 amino acids.

The chain joins TRBV7-2 to TRBJ2-5, with D hard to call. The V and J ends lost 5 bases and 8 bases respectively, with 12 bases between them. Germline V gene lookup returns CDR1 SGHTA and CDR2 FQGNSA. The CDR3 has 12 amino acids. The CDR3 protein is CASSPSMPTQYF. The CDR3 nucleotides are TGTGCCAGCAGCCCTTCCATGCCCACCCAGTACTTC.

This clone was seen a few times. The CDR3 nucleotides are TGTGCCATCAGTGACAACGGGGGCCGGCAGGAGACCCAGTACTTC. Translating it yields CAISDNGGRQETQYF. V gene TRBV10-3 combines with J gene TRBJ2-5; perhaps D is TRBD1 or TRBD2 (6 bases each). The CDR3 is 15 residues long. CDR1 ENHRY and CDR2 SYGVKD come from the germline V gene. Deletions cut 3 bases from V and 5 bases from J, with 16 bases between.

The gene calls are TRBV4-1 and TRBJ1-3; D remains unclear. The CDR3 is made up of 16 amino acids. The ends were cut back, 0 bases at V and 0 bases at J, with 9 bases in the middle. The germline V gene has CDR1 MGHRA and CDR2 YSYEKL. The CDR3 nucleotides are TGCGCCAGCAGCCAAGATAGCGGATTCTCTGGAAACACCATATATTTT. Its protein product is CASSQDSGFSGNTIYF.

This clone was observed once. The V and J genes are TRBV4-3 and TRBJ2-6; 8 bases line up with TRBD1. Germline CDR1 LGHNA, CDR2 YSLEER. The ends lost 3 bases at V and 2 bases at J; junction bases unmatched: 6. The CDR3 is made up of 17 amino acids. This CDR3 reads CASSQGPTGAGANVLTF. The CDR3 nucleotides are TGCGCCAGCAGCCAGGGTCCGACAGGGGCTGGGGCCAACGTCCTGACTTTC.

This clone is a singleton in its sample. V is TRBV4-3 and J is TRBJ1-4; 9 bases agree with TRBD1. After removal of 2 bases from V and 5 bases from J, the junction contained 3 bases not matched to a gene. The CDR3 consists of 15 residues. Germline V gene data show CDR1 as LGHNA and CDR2 as YSLEER. Written as DNA, the CDR3 is TGCGCCAGCAGCCAACCGGGACAGGGAAATGAAAAACTGTTTTTT. This sequence encodes CASSQPGQGNEKLFF.

This clone showed up just a few times. J is TRBJ2-5 and V is TRBV9, with 15 positions matching TRBD2. The junction had 5 bases not matched to a gene; V was cut back by 4 bases and J by 1 base. Germline CDR1 and CDR2: SGDLS and YYNGEE. The CDR3 runs to 17 residues. This CDR3 reads CASSPGLAGGTQETQYF. The CDR3 region has the DNA TGTGCCAGCAGCCCAGGACTAGCGGGGGGGACCCAAGAGACCCAGTACTTC.

This clone was detected only a few times. A read error may produce the germline difference seen at one junction end. The CDR3 here is CASSLTAAGLDF. CDR3 nucleotides: TGTGCCAGCAGCTTAACAGCGGCAGGGTTAGACTTC. J is TRBJ2-4 and V is TRBV11-2; D is perhaps TRBD1 or TRBD2 (5 bases each). Germline loops: CDR1 SGHAT, CDR2 FQNNGV. The CDR3 contains 12 residues. Full variable domain (remainder filled in from reference TRBV11-2 and TRBJ2-4): EAGVAQSPRYKIIEKRQSVAFWCNPISGHATLYWYQQILGQGPKLLIQFQNNGVVDDSQLPKDRFSAERLKGVDSTLKIQPAKLEDSAVYLCASSLTAAGLDFGAGTRLSVL.

CDR3 protein: CASSLGDQETQYF. The CDR3 DNA reads as TGTGCCAGCAGCTTAGGGGACCAAGAGACCCAGTACTTC. The J gene is TRBJ2-5, the V gene TRBV11-2; D remains unclear. V shed 1 base and J shed 0 bases, with 3 bases lying between them. The CDR3 runs 13 residues. CDR1 and CDR2 from the germline V gene are SGHAT and FQNNGV.

The rearrangement links TRBV6-6 to TRBJ2-7; TRBD1 aligns across 8 bases. This CDR3 region has 14 residues. Germline assignment: CDR1 MNHNY and CDR2 SVGAGI (reference sequence). J was trimmed by 2 bases and V by 5 bases; bases with no gene match: 5. CDR3 protein: CASSQGAGTYEQYF. CDR3 coding DNA: TGTGCCAGCAGTCAGGGGGCAGGGACCTACGAGCAGTACTTC.